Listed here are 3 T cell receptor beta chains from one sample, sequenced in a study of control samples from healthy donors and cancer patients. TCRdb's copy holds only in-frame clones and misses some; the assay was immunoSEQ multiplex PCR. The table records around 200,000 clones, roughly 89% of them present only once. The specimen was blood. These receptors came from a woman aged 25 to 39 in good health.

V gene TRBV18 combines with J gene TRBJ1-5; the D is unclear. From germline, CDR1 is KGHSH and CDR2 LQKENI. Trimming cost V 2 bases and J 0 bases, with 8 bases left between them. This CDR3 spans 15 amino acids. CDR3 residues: CASSPIGYSNQPQHF. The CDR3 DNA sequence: TGTGCCAGCTCACCAATAGGGTATAGCAATCAGCCCCAGCATTTT.

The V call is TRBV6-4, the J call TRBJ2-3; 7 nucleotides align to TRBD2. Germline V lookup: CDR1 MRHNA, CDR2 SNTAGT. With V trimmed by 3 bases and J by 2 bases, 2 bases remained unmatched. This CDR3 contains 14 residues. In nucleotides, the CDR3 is TGTGCCAGCAGTGAAGGGACTAACACAGATACGCAGTATTTT. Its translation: CASSEGTNTDTQYF.

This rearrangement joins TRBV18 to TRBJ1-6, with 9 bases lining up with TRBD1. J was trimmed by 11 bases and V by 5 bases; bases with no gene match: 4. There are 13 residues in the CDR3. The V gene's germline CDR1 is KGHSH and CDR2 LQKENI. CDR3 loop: CASSSGTGTPLHF. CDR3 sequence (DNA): TGTGCCAGCTCATCCGGGACAGGGACACCCCTCCACTTT.